These 24 T cell receptor beta chains were all obtained from the same sample, sequenced in a study of blood T cell repertoires in COVID-19 (dated by TCRdb to about 2020). The library was made by the immunoSEQ multiplex PCR assay. TCRdb took this table from immuneACCESS and kept in-frame rearrangements with V and J called. Such tables lack part of the clones; where checked against another copy, unresolved V genes explain under half of the gap, and the rest is unexplained. This sample gives 100,000 to 150,000 clones in total; around four fifths of them show up just once. Under 6% of the sample rests with the top ten. What was sequenced was peripheral blood. The receptors were sampled from a man older than 75 with active or convalescent COVID-19.

The gene calls are TRBV6-5 and TRBJ1-2; 7 bases are shared with TRBD1. The CDR3 has 13 amino acids. Unmatched junction bases numbered 6, after V lost 7 bases and J lost 4 bases. CDR1 and CDR2 (germline): MNHEY, SVGAGI. Written as DNA, the CDR3 is TGTGCCAGCATCGGACAGGTGGGCTATGGCTACACCTTC. Protein sequence: CASIGQVGYGYTF.

The chain has TRBV3-1 (or the pseudogene TRBV3-2) and TRBJ2-3, with 9 bases matching TRBD1. The ends lost 7 bases at V and 6 bases at J; junction bases unmatched: 5. Germline CDR1 and CDR2: LGHDT and YNNKEL (reference sequence). The length of the CDR3 is 13 residues. The CDR3 loop is CASTQGAEDTQYF. The CDR3 DNA sequence: TGTGCCAGCACACAGGGGGCGGAGGATACGCAGTATTTT.

Regarding this clone: Different DNA sequences within this sample yield the same CDR3. This sequence joins TRBV5-1 and TRBJ1-1; 10 positions match TRBD1. J lost 0 bases, V lost 4 bases, and 6 bases had no gene match. Germline V gene data show CDR1 as SGHRS and CDR2 as YFSETQ. The CDR3 contains 16 residues. The CDR3 sequence is CASSRGTGAMNTEAFF. CDR3 sequence (DNA): TGCGCCAGCAGCAGAGGGACAGGGGCCATGAACACTGAAGCTTTCTTT.

In this sample, this clone turned up a few times. This chain joins TRBV6-1 and TRBJ1-5, with TRBD1 matching over 8 bases. V was pared by 1 base and J by 5 bases, with 4 bases of the junction left unmatched. This CDR3 spans 15 amino acids. Germline V gene sequence: CDR1 MNHNS, CDR2 SASEGT. CDR3 nucleotide sequence: TGTGCCAGCAGTGAAGGGGCAGGGGGCCATCAGCCCCAGCATTTT. Encoded protein: CASSEGAGGHQPQHF.

V usage is TRBV27 and J usage is TRBJ1-1; TRBD1 might be the D (6 bases). Trimming pared 5 bases from V and 0 bases from J, leaving 22 bases between. This CDR3 has 18 residues. Germline CDR1 reads MNHEY; CDR2 reads SMNVEV (reference sequence). CDR3 DNA: TGTGCCAGCAGTCTCCACCCGGGTGTGGGGGCTTTGAACACTGAAGCTTTCTTT. Amino acids: CASSLHPGVGALNTEAFF.

The chain uses TRBV11-2 and TRBJ1-6, with D unresolved. V lost 0 bases, J lost 5 bases, and 8 bases lay in between. The CDR3 covers 15 residues. Germline V CDR1 and CDR2: SGHAT, FQNNGV. The CDR3 DNA reads as TGTGCCAGCAGCTTAGATAAGGAGAATAATTCACCCCTCCACTTT. This codes for CASSLDKENNSPLHF. Based on the CDR3 plus reference TRBV11-2 and TRBJ1-6, the full variable domain is EAGVAQSPRYKIIEKRQSVAFWCNPISGHATLYWYQQILGQGPKLLIQFQNNGVVDDSQLPKDRFSAERLKGVDSTLKIQPAKLEDSAVYLCASSLDKENNSPLHFGNGTRLTVT.

The chain combines TRBV3-1 (or the pseudogene TRBV3-2) with TRBJ1-6, with D possibly matching TRBD1 (6 bases). There are 16 residues in the CDR3. Per the germline V gene, CDR1 is LGHDT and CDR2 is YNNKEL (reference sequence). Trimming removed 1 base at V and 9 bases at J, with 16 bases between. The CDR3 here is CASSQGMDSLLSPLHF. The CDR3 nucleotides read TGTGCCAGCAGCCAAGGAATGGACAGCTTGCTTTCACCCCTCCACTTT.

The chain couples TRBV9 to TRBJ1-1; D uncertain. The germline CDR1 and CDR2 sequences are SGDLS and YYNGEE. The CDR3 consists of 13 residues. Trimming removed 6 bases from V and 1 base from J, with 10 bases in between. The CDR3 DNA is TGTGCCAGCACCTCCGGAGGGAACACTGAAGCTTTCTTT. Its protein product is CASTSGGNTEAFF.

This rearrangement joins TRBV3-1 (or the pseudogene TRBV3-2) to TRBJ2-1; 9 bases agree with TRBD1. This CDR3 spans 16 amino acids. The J segment lost 6 bases and the V segment lost 5 bases, leaving 11 bases of the junction unmatched. Looked up from germline, CDR1 is LGHDT and CDR2 is YNNKEL (reference sequence). The CDR3: CASSWSGTGTSNEQFF. CDR3 nucleotides: TGTGCCAGCAGCTGGTCCGGGACAGGGACCTCCAATGAGCAGTTCTTC.

The chain has TRBV6-2 or TRBV6-3 and TRBJ2-3; D possibly corresponds to TRBD2 (6 bases). Trimming took off 2 bases at V and 8 bases at J, with 20 bases between the two ends. This CDR3 region has 16 residues. Germline assignment: CDR1 MNHEY and CDR2 SVGEGT. CDR3 region: CASSYPAGRATGTQYF. CDR3 nucleotides: TGTGCCAGCAGTTACCCCGCGGGGCGAGCCACGGGTACGCAGTATTTT.

This clone was seen a handful of times. The CDR3 DNA is TGTGCCAGCAGTTACTCGATGATACAGGGGGTGGACACTGAAGCTTTCTTT. Its protein is CASSYSMIQGVDTEAFF. The chain couples TRBV6-2 or TRBV6-3 to TRBJ1-1; TRBD1 matches at 8 bases. The CDR3 contains 17 residues. The J segment lost 3 bases and the V segment lost 0 bases, leaving 9 bases of the junction unmatched. Germline V gene sequence: CDR1 MNHEY, CDR2 SVGEGT.

The chain joins TRBV18 to TRBJ1-5; 7 nucleotides agree with TRBD1. The CDR3 extends over 15 amino acids. CDR1 is KGHSH and CDR2 is LQKENI in the germline V gene. J was trimmed by 2 bases and V by 4 bases; bases with no gene match: 5. The CDR3 coding sequence is TGTGCCAGCTCACAGGGACAGACGGGCAATCAGCCCCAGCATTTT. It codes for CASSQGQTGNQPQHF.

The chain combines TRBV7-9 with TRBJ2-5; D is ambiguous. CDR1 and CDR2 from the germline V gene are SEHNR and FQNEAQ (reference sequence). The V end was cut by 5 bases, the J end by 4 bases, with 5 bases between. The CDR3 is made up of 11 amino acids. The CDR3 nucleotides read TGTGCCAGCAGCCCAATAGAGACCCAGTACTTC. This codes for CASSPIETQYF.

V gene TRBV11-3 combines with J gene TRBJ1-1; D is possibly TRBD1 (5 bases). Trimming pared 5 bases from V and 0 bases from J, leaving 13 bases between. The CDR3 contains 15 residues. Germline CDR1 reads SGHNT; CDR2 reads YENEEA. CDR3 protein: CASSPRGEMNTEAFF. For the CDR3, the DNA is TGTGCCAGCAGCCCGCGGGGGGAGATGAACACTGAAGCTTTCTTT.

The sample holds many counts of this clone. Other DNA sequences from this sample encode an identical CDR3 as well. This chain connects TRBV7-3 to TRBJ2-3, with 10 bases matching TRBD2. This CDR3 has 14 amino acids. Germline-derived CDR1 and CDR2 are SGHTA and FQGTGA. The J segment lost 1 base and the V segment lost 5 bases, leaving 0 bases of the junction unmatched. The CDR3 is CASSLAGGTDTQYF. CDR3 DNA: TGTGCCAGCAGCCTAGCGGGGGGCACAGATACGCAGTATTTT.

The chain combines TRBV28 with TRBJ1-1, with TRBD1 as a possible D gene (6 bases). This CDR3 has 14 residues. The V gene lost 6 bases and the J gene lost 5 bases, with 16 bases spanning the gap. Germline assignment: CDR1 MDHEN and CDR2 SYDVKM. The DNA of the CDR3 is TGTGCCAGCAGACCGGGGGGCCTGTCGACTGAAGCTTTCTTT. Translation gives CASRPGGLSTEAFF.

The chain's CDR3 is CAWSVGGAAYEQYF. The CDR3, as DNA: TGTGCCTGGAGTGTCGGAGGGGCGGCCTACGAGCAGTACTTC. The chain joins TRBV30 to TRBJ2-7; D might be TRBD2 (6 bases). Trimming removed 0 bases at V and 2 bases at J, with 11 bases between. This CDR3 is 14 amino acids long. Germline lookup yields CDR1 GTSNPN and CDR2 SVGIG (reference sequence).

The chain employs TRBV7-3 and TRBJ2-1; D gene unclear. CDR1 is SGHTA and CDR2 is FQGTGA in the germline V gene. The CDR3 extends over 12 amino acids. V shed 2 bases and J shed 5 bases, with 4 bases lying between them. CDR3 DNA: TGTGCCAGCAGCTTAGTCAACAATGAGCAGTTCTTC. It translates to CASSLVNNEQFF.

With regard to this clone: The sample contains more than one DNA sequence encoding this CDR3. CDR3 nucleotide sequence: TGTGCCAGTAGGGTAGGGGACACCTATCAGCCCCAGCATTTT. Translating it yields CASRVGDTYQPQHF. The chain has TRBV19 and TRBJ1-5; possible D gene TRBD1, 6 bases. V was pared by 6 bases and J by 5 bases, with 14 bases between. This CDR3 is built from 14 residues. Germline V gene data show CDR1 as LNHDA and CDR2 as SQIVND (reference sequence).

The V and J genes are TRBV18 and TRBJ2-7; D call uncertain. The CDR3 length is 13 residues. Germline values: CDR1 KGHSH, CDR2 LQKENI. The germline V and J ends were trimmed by 4 bases and 3 bases, with 10 bases remaining between them. Written as DNA, the CDR3 is TGTGCCAGCTCACTCACAACCATCTACGAGCAGTACTTC. This encodes CASSLTTIYEQYF.

The V gene is TRBV20-1, the J gene TRBJ1-2, with TRBD1 matching over 11 bases. Germline values: CDR1 DFQATT, CDR2 SNEGSKA (reference sequence). This CDR3 contains 19 residues. With V trimmed by 3 bases and J by 4 bases, 19 bases remained unmatched. The CDR3 spells CSASLRVSGQGGRIYGYTF. CDR3 bases: TGCAGTGCTAGTTTGCGGGTCTCGGGACAGGGGGGACGGATCTATGGCTACACCTTC.

V and J are TRBV29-1 and TRBJ1-1, with 10 bases lining up with TRBD1. CDR1 and CDR2 from the germline V gene are SQVTM and ANQGSEA. V dropped 5 bases and J dropped 2; count of bases not matched to a gene: 11. The CDR3 has 16 amino acids. For the CDR3, the DNA is TGCAGCGTTACCCGGGACAGGGGTCCCCTTAACACTGAAGCTTTCTTT. This sequence encodes CSVTRDRGPLNTEAFF.

This sequence joins TRBV3-1 (or the pseudogene TRBV3-2) and TRBJ2-3; possible D gene TRBD2, 6 bases. V was pared by 4 bases and J by 2 bases, with 13 bases between. This CDR3 spans 15 amino acids. The germline V gene encodes CDR1 LGHDT and CDR2 YNNKEL (reference sequence). The CDR3 is CASSPRDSYTDTQYF. As DNA, the CDR3 is TGTGCCAGCAGCCCCCGGGACTCTTACACAGATACGCAGTATTTT.

The chain recombines TRBV2 with TRBJ2-2; 7 bases match TRBD1. The CDR3 covers 16 residues. Unmatched junction bases numbered 9, after V lost 6 bases and J lost 2 bases. The germline CDR1 and CDR2 sequences are SNHLY and FYNNEI. The CDR3 sequence is CASSDDRAQNTGELFF. The CDR3 DNA is TGTGCCAGCAGCGACGACAGGGCGCAAAACACCGGGGAGCTGTTTTTT.